This TCR beta chain was observed in a study of blood T cell repertoires in COVID-19. Study-wide background: The United States, Italy and Spain supplied acute and convalescent COVID-19 samples. T cells, B-cell-depleted T cells, or PBMCs supplied cDNA or gDNA.

Source study methods: The assay estimated nucleated cells by amplifying reference gene primers. Assay used: immunoSEQ multiplex PCR; TCRdb lists only in-frame clones, some missing. V and J calls and clone size are copied from that table; D and trimming were computed from the DNA. The data show 450,000 or so clones, 75% to 90% seen once. Seattle cases were enrolled at active infection and followed longitudinally. The receptor comes from a woman aged 40-49 years with COVID-19, enrolled during active disease. Sequencing input: peripheral blood.

In nucleotides, the CDR3 is TGTGCCAGCACCTTCTGGGGGGGGGAGTCTAACTATGGCTACACCTTC. This gives the protein CASTFWGGESNYGYTF. The chain couples TRBV5-5 to TRBJ1-2; D is perhaps TRBD1 (5 bases). Trimming shortened V by 6 bases and J by 0 bases, and 18 bases separated the two germline ends. Germline-derived CDR1 and CDR2 are SGHKS and YYEKEE (reference sequence). This CDR3 contains 16 residues.